The 23 T cell receptor beta chains listed next were all sequenced from one sample in a study of T cell responses to AZD1222 COVID-19 vaccine. Measured with immunoSEQ multiplex PCR; TCRdb has only the in-frame clones, and not every one. The table records approximately 64,000 clones, 85% to 95% of them present only once. The specimen comprised peripheral blood, sampled 28 days after the second dose of the MenACWY control vaccine. The receptor source for this set is an adult who received the MenACWY meningococcal vaccine as a control.

The chain is built from TRBV9 and TRBJ2-5; a weak D match, TRBD1 (5 bases). From germline, CDR1 is SGDLS and CDR2 YYNGEE. V lost 4 bases, J lost 4 bases, and 17 bases lay in between. This CDR3 contains 15 residues. This chain's CDR3 is CASSLSGQGRETQYF. DNA for the CDR3: TGTGCCAGCAGCTTATCCGGGCAGGGTAGAGAGACCCAGTACTTC.

The gene calls are TRBV9 and TRBJ2-7; weak D call: TRBD2 (6 bases). Germline V gives CDR1 SGDLS, CDR2 YYNGEE. The CDR3 covers 15 residues. V was pared by 4 bases and J by 3 bases, with 17 bases between. In nucleotides, the CDR3 is TGTGCCAGCAGCCCCCGGGACTCCATGAACTACGAGCAGTACTTC. This translates into CASSPRDSMNYEQYF. The full variable domain, rest sourced from reference TRBV9 and TRBJ2-7, is DSGVTQTPKHLITATGQRVTLRCSPRSGDLSVYWYQQSLDQGLQFLIQYYNGEERAKGNILERFSAQQFPDLHSELNLSSLELGDSALYFCASSPRDSMNYEQYFGPGTRLTVT.

The chain joins TRBV6-1 to TRBJ1-5; no clear D gene. This CDR3 contains 15 residues. V lost 1 base and J lost 9, with 16 bases in between. Germline V CDR1 and CDR2: MNHNS, SASEGT. This CDR3 reads CASSEVRGATMPQHF. The DNA for the CDR3 is TGTGCCAGCAGTGAAGTACGGGGAGCCACCATGCCCCAGCATTTT.

The chain carries TRBV4-3 and TRBJ2-3, with D maybe TRBD1 (6 bases). Germline V gives CDR1 LGHNA, CDR2 YSLEER. Trimming took 4 bases from V and 6 from J, leaving 23 bases between them. CDR3 size: 17 residues. CDR3 sequence (DNA): TGCGCCAGCAGCCCTGGGGTCCCGGGACACCTCGGGGATACGCAGTATTTT. It encodes CASSPGVPGHLGDTQYF.

V and J are TRBV6-2 or TRBV6-3 and TRBJ2-7, with TRBD1 as a possible D gene (5 bases). The CDR3 length is 12 residues. In germline, CDR1 is MNHEY, CDR2 SVGEGT. Trimming stripped 6 bases from V and 4 bases from J, with 10 bases between. CDR3 sequence (DNA): TGTGCCAGCAGCCACGACAGATACGAGCAGTACTTC. Amino acid sequence: CASSHDRYEQYF.

DNA of the CDR3: TGCGCCAGCAGCTTGGCCACAGGGGCCGACGGCTACACCTTC. Its translation is CASSLATGADGYTF. The V and J genes are TRBV5-1 and TRBJ1-2; TRBD1 aligns across 7 bases. CDR3 length: 14 residues. Germline CDR1 and CDR2: SGHRS and YFSETQ. The V segment lost 0 bases and the J segment 8 bases; nucleotides outside the gene matches: 7.

This clone was picked up one time. V and J are TRBV9 and TRBJ2-7, with D perhaps TRBD1 or TRBD2 (5 bases each). The germline gives CDR1 SGDLS, CDR2 YYNGEE. The V end lost 3 bases, the J end lost 3 bases, and 13 bases lay between the germline ends. The CDR3 loop spans 14 amino acids. The DNA of the CDR3 is TGTGCCAGCAGCGGCGGTCGGGGCGTCTACGAGCAGTACTTC. This codes for CASSGGRGVYEQYF.

This chain links TRBV6-2 or TRBV6-3 with TRBJ2-7; the D call may be TRBD1 or TRBD2 (5 bases each). This CDR3 comprises 15 residues. Deletions cut 2 bases from V and 4 bases from J, with 15 bases between. In germline, CDR1 is MNHEY, CDR2 SVGEGT. This CDR3 reads CASSYLGDAWYEQYF. The CDR3 nucleotides read TGTGCCAGCAGTTACCTGGGGGACGCTTGGTACGAGCAGTACTTC.

The genes are TRBV14 and TRBJ1-1; D is unclear. The CDR3 loop spans 13 amino acids. Trimming shortened V by 3 bases and J by 4 bases, and 9 bases separated the two germline ends. Germline CDR1 is SGHDN and CDR2 is FVKESK. The CDR3 sequence: CASSHDHVTEAFF. Written as DNA, the CDR3 is TGTGCCAGCAGCCATGATCACGTCACTGAAGCTTTCTTT.

The rearrangement joins TRBV4-1 to TRBJ2-3; weak D call: TRBD2 (5 bases). The CDR3 contains 14 residues. V lost 5 bases and J 3 bases, leaving 12 bases between the germline ends. Germline CDR1 and CDR2: MGHRA and YSYEKL. The CDR3 DNA follows: TGCGCCAGCAGCGAGCTGAGAGGGACAGATACGCAGTATTTT. It is translated as CASSELRGTDTQYF.

This chain connects TRBV7-2 to TRBJ2-1; D is ambiguous. V gave up 2 bases and J gave up 8 bases, with 13 bases separating them. The germline gives CDR1 SGHTA, CDR2 FQGNSA. This CDR3 contains 14 residues. The CDR3 loop reads CASSLYSQADEQFF. CDR3 in DNA: TGTGCCAGCAGCTTATATTCCCAGGCCGATGAGCAGTTCTTC.

V is TRBV5-6 and J is TRBJ2-7; 7 bases map to TRBD1. J gave up 6 bases and V 5 bases, and 8 bases lay outside the gene matches. Germline loops: CDR1 SGHDT, CDR2 YYEEEE. The CDR3 length is 13 residues. CDR3 nucleotides: TGTGCCAGCAGAACCGGGACAGAACCCGAGCAGTACTTC. Translation gives CASRTGTEPEQYF.

This sequence joins TRBV7-2 and TRBJ1-1; D perhaps matches TRBD1 (5 bases). CDR1 is SGHTA and CDR2 is FQGNSA in the germline V gene. The CDR3 contains 14 residues. Trimming shortened V by 4 bases and J by 4 bases, and 13 bases separated the two germline ends. This CDR3 is CASSWGRVGTEAFF. In nucleotides, the CDR3 is TGTGCCAGCAGCTGGGGGAGGGTTGGCACTGAAGCTTTCTTT.

In this sample, this clone turned up once. The chain is built from TRBV11-2 and TRBJ2-7; D not certain. Germline V gives CDR1 SGHAT, CDR2 FQNNGV. The V and J ends lost 0 bases and 3 bases respectively, with 12 bases between them. The CDR3 is 15 residues long. CDR3 coding DNA: TGTGCCAGCAGCTTAGACGTTACGAGCCTCTACGAGCAGTACTTC. Amino acid sequence: CASSLDVTSLYEQYF.

The chain recombines TRBV27 with TRBJ2-7; 7 nucleotides agree with TRBD1. The V gene end was trimmed by 3 bases and the J gene end by 0 bases; junction bases not matched to a gene: 5. This CDR3 is built from 15 residues. Germline V CDR1 and CDR2: MNHEY, SMNVEV (reference sequence). This chain's CDR3 is CASSFSQGVSYEQYF. In DNA, the CDR3 is TGTGCCAGCAGTTTTAGTCAGGGGGTCTCCTACGAGCAGTACTTC.

Here the CDR3 DNA reads TGTGCCAGCAGCCTCGGGGTGGGTCAGCCCCAGCATTTT. This gives the protein CASSLGVGQPQHF. This rearrangement joins TRBV6-5 to TRBJ1-5; D gene uncertain. CDR1 and CDR2 (germline): MNHEY, SVGAGI. V was trimmed by 6 bases and J by 6 bases, leaving 12 bases between them. CDR3 size: 13 residues.

This chain joins TRBV3-1 (or the pseudogene TRBV3-2) and TRBJ1-4; no firm D call. CDR3 length equals 11 residues. The V gene lost 3 bases and the J gene lost 10 bases, with 6 bases spanning the gap. CDR1 is LGHDT, CDR2 YNNKEL, per germline (reference sequence). The CDR3: CASSQGRKLFF. Written as DNA, the CDR3 is TGTGCCAGCAGCCAGGGTCGAAAACTGTTTTTT.

This clone was picked up one time. This chain connects TRBV30 to TRBJ2-5; TRBD1 matches 8 bases. Germline CDR1 is GTSNPN and CDR2 is SVGIG (reference sequence). The CDR3 is 12 amino acids. With 8 bases clipped from V and 5 bases from J, the junction kept 7 bases outside the gene matches. In DNA, the CDR3 is TGTGCCCGACAGGGGTCTAAGGAGACCCAGTACTTC. It specifies CARQGSKETQYF.

The chain uses TRBV9 and TRBJ2-7, with a weak D call TRBD2 (5 bases). V was pared by 3 bases and J by 4 bases, with 11 bases between. Germline lookup yields CDR1 SGDLS and CDR2 YYNGEE. This CDR3 is built from 13 residues. CDR3 protein: CASSAQDSYEQYF. Written as DNA, the CDR3 is TGTGCCAGCAGCGCCCAGGACTCGTACGAGCAGTACTTC.

J is TRBJ2-1 and V is TRBV5-1; D is perhaps TRBD2 (5 bases). Germline CDR1 is SGHRS and CDR2 is YFSETQ. Trimming shortened V by 0 bases and J by 3 bases, and 16 bases separated the two germline ends. The CDR3 totals 17 residues. DNA of the CDR3: TGCGCCAGCAGCTTGGTTGGGTCCACGGGGAACTACAATGAGCAGTTCTTC. It is translated as CASSLVGSTGNYNEQFF.

The CDR3 nucleotides are TGTGCCAGCAGCTCTCAGGGCAGGCAGCCCCAGCATTTT. Protein product: CASSSQGRQPQHF. V is TRBV12-3 or TRBV12-4 and J is TRBJ1-5, with D possibly being TRBD1 (5 bases). This CDR3 contains 13 residues. Trimming left V 6 bases short and J 7 bases short, with 13 bases between.

The chain recombines TRBV3-1 (or the pseudogene TRBV3-2) with TRBJ1-2; D is undetermined. V was pared by 3 bases and J by 3 bases, with 5 bases between. The CDR3 has 12 residues. Germline CDR1 is LGHDT and CDR2 is YNNKEL (reference sequence). The DNA of the CDR3 is TGTGCCAGCAGCCAGGGCTACTATGGCTACACCTTC. Translating it yields CASSQGYYGYTF.

The chain carries TRBV5-1 and TRBJ2-1; D might be TRBD1 or TRBD2, each matching 7 bases. The CDR3 contains 16 residues. V was pared by 3 bases and J by 7 bases, with 20 bases between. Germline V gene data show CDR1 as SGHRS and CDR2 as YFSETQ. The DNA for the CDR3 is TGCGCCAGCAGCTCCCACAGGGGAGGGGCGGGGAATGAGCAGTTCTTC. This encodes CASSSHRGGAGNEQFF.